This T cell receptor beta chain stems from a study of blood T cell repertoires in COVID-19. Sequenced by immunoSEQ multiplex PCR; TCRdb stores in-frame clones only, minus some. The data hold fewer than 45,000 clones, with about 74% observed a single time. This CDR3 comprises 13 residues. Deletions cut 4 bases from V and 0 bases from J, with 6 bases between. The V gene's germline CDR1 is LGHDT and CDR2 YNNKEL (reference sequence). The rearrangement links TRBV3-1 (or the pseudogene TRBV3-2) to TRBJ1-2, with a possible D match to TRBD1 (5 bases). The sample consisted of peripheral blood. This TCR was sampled from a man in his fifties or sixties with active COVID-19. CDR3 protein: CASSPQANYGYTF. In DNA form, the CDR3 reads TGTGCCAGCAGCCCACAGGCTAACTATGGCTACACCTTC.